The next 27 T cell receptor beta chains were all read from a single sample in a study of tumor-infiltrating lymphocytes in primary liver carcinoma. Co-extraction of both nucleic acids (RNA and DNA) used about 19-33 mg of unsorted bulk tissue. Starting material of 500 to 600 ng total RNA yielded TCR beta cDNA via a constant-region primer. Three rounds of nested multiplex PCR with slightly modified ARM-PCR produced TCR beta libraries. Primers for the first two PCR rounds were TRBV1-TRBV30 forward primers and a C-beta reverse primer (approximately 10 cycles per round). TCRdb passed the multiplex PCR reads through MiXCR, listing each CDR3 protein once. The sample consists of some 120,000 distinct CDR3 sequences, 55% to 75% of them appearing once. Source material: liver tumor tissue from sampling region 3. Subset specified: tumor region T3, left-lateral pole. These receptors originate from a woman in her sixties with primary liver carcinoma and hepatitis B virus infection.

This clonotype was counted ten times or more. The chain combines TRBV4-2 with TRBJ2-2, with D unclear. V was cut by 0 bases and J by 6 bases, with 5 bases left in between. The CDR3 contains 13 residues. Germline loops: CDR1 LGHNA, CDR2 YNFKEQ. CDR3 coding DNA: TGTGCCAGCAGCCAAGATAGGGCCGGGGAGCTGTTTTTT. This translates into CASSQDRAGELFF.

A word on this clonotype: Possible read error: a much larger clone is one base away. The gene calls are TRBV5-6 and TRBJ2-3; the match to TRBD2 covers 12 bases. The germline V gene has CDR1 SGHDT and CDR2 YYEEEE. The CDR3 has 16 residues. Here the CDR3 reads CANSRTTSGSSDTQYF. The CDR3 region has the DNA TGTGCCAACAGCCGAACGACTAGCGGGAGCTCAGATACGCAGTATTTT.

About this clonotype: This may come from a read error, since a much larger clone is one base off. This chain joins TRBV4-2 and TRBJ2-7; TRBD1 matches 9 bases. The CDR3 runs to 15 residues. CDR1 and CDR2 from the germline V gene are LGHNA and YNFKEQ. CDR3 amino acids: CASSQDTGGSYEQCF. The CDR3 nucleotides are TGTGCCAGCAGCCAAGATACAGGGGGCTCGTACGAGCAGTGCTTC.

Only a few counts were recorded for this clonotype. The genes are TRBV5-1 and TRBJ2-5; D is perhaps TRBD2 (6 bases). CDR1 is SGHRS, CDR2 YFSETQ, per germline. The CDR3 runs 14 residues. V was pared by 4 bases and J by 3 bases, with 13 bases between. In DNA form, the CDR3 reads TGCGCCAGCAGCGGGGCTAGCGCTGAAGAGACCCAGTACTTC. Translated, it gives CASSGASAEETQYF.

This clonotype was recorded a few times. The chain recombines TRBV20-1 with TRBJ1-4; no firm D call. Per the germline V gene, CDR1 is DFQATT and CDR2 is SNEGSKA (reference sequence). Trimming left V 0 bases short and J 6 bases short, with 14 bases between. The CDR3 is made up of 15 amino acids. The chain's CDR3 is CSARDGEGLDEKLFF. DNA of the CDR3: TGCAGTGCTAGAGACGGTGAGGGATTGGATGAAAAACTGTTTTTT.

This clonotype was seen once. The rearrangement joins TRBV5-1 to TRBJ2-2; D is unresolved. V was pared by 1 base and J by 1 base, with 11 bases between. Germline V lookup: CDR1 SGHRS, CDR2 YFSETQ. The CDR3 consists of 16 residues. The CDR3 DNA reads TGCGCCAGCAGCTTGATGAGCGTGCTGAACACCGGGGAGCTGTTTTTT. This sequence encodes CASSLMSVLNTGELFF.

This clonotype was observed a few times. This may stem from a read error, because a much larger clone lies one nucleotide away. The chain uses TRBV12-3 or TRBV12-4 and TRBJ1-2; D gene uncertain. Deletions cut 7 bases from V and 8 bases from J, with 8 bases between. The CDR3 spans 10 residues. The CDR3 DNA is TGTGCCAGCAACCAGCGGGGCTACACCTTC. Protein: CASNQRGYTF.

Concerning this clonotype: A much more abundant neighbour one base away suggests this may be a read error. The chain is built from TRBV12-3 or TRBV12-4 and TRBJ1-6; D is uncertain. The CDR3 length is 12 residues. Here the CDR3 reads CASSLNNSPLNF. The CDR3 DNA sequence: TGTGCCAGCAGTTTGAATAATTCACCCCTCAACTTT.

The sample holds one count of this clonotype. One base away lies a much larger clone, so this may be a sequencing read error. The chain joins TRBV5-4 to TRBJ1-2; D remains ambiguous. The V gene's germline CDR1 is SGHNT and CDR2 YYREEE (reference sequence). V shed 8 bases and J shed 6 bases, with 11 bases lying between them. The CDR3 contains 11 residues. The CDR3 DNA is TGTGCCAGGAGCCCCGGGGATGGCTACACCTTC. Amino acids: CARSPGDGYTF.

As concerns this clonotype: A junction boundary mismatches the germline segment, possibly from a read error. CDR3 region: CAINESTTPRSGRMNEQFF. CDR3 sequence (DNA): TGTGCCATCAATGAGTCGACTACACCTAGGAGTGGGAGGATGAATGAGCAGTTCTTC. The rearrangement links TRBV10-3 to TRBJ2-1; a possible D gene is TRBD2 (6 bases). Germline loops: CDR1 ENHRY, CDR2 SYGVKD. The CDR3 is 19 amino acids.

As to this clonotype: Mismatch with germline at one junction end may stem from a read error. The rearrangement uses TRBV11-3 and TRBJ2-3; D unclear. CDR1 is SGHNT, CDR2 YENEEA, per germline. The CDR3 is 14 residues long. For the CDR3, the DNA is TGTGCCAGCAGCTACCGTCCTACCACAGATACGCACTATTTT. This translates into CASSYRPTTDTHYF.

CDR3 DNA sequence: TGTGCCAGCAACCCACAGGACAGGGTTAATGAGCAGTTCTTC. Its translation is CASNPQDRVNEQFF. V and J are TRBV12-3 or TRBV12-4 and TRBJ2-1, with TRBD1 identical over 8 bases. Trimming took 7 bases from V and 7 from J; bases not matched to a gene: 9. The CDR3 is 14 residues long.

About this clonotype itself: The junction departs from the called germline gene at one end, perhaps through a read error. This rearrangement joins TRBV11-3 to TRBJ2-2, with D uncertain. The CDR3 runs to 17 residues. Germline loops: CDR1 SGHNT, CDR2 YENEEA. CDR3 nucleotide sequence: TGTGCCAGCAACTTAGGCAGGCTAGTGGGAAGCACTGGGGAGCTGTTTTTT. Amino acids: CASNLGRLVGSTGELFF.

This clonotype was observed at least ten times. The J gene is TRBJ2-1, the V gene TRBV5-1; TRBD1 might be the D (5 bases). Trimming took off 3 bases at V and 8 bases at J, with 18 bases between the two ends. Germline CDR1 and CDR2: SGHRS and YFSETQ. This CDR3 is built from 15 residues. DNA of the CDR3: TGCGCCAGCAGCTCTAGACAGAGATACATCCATGAGCAGTTCTTC. As protein: CASSSRQRYIHEQFF.

The rearrangement uses TRBV5-1 and TRBJ2-7; D possibly corresponds to TRBD1 (5 bases). Germline V gene sequence: CDR1 SGHRS, CDR2 YFSETQ. V was clipped by 1 base and J by 3 bases, with 11 bases between them. The CDR3 totals 14 residues. The CDR3 bases are TGCGCCAGCAGCTTGTATTCGGACAACTACGAGCAGTACTTC. Its protein is CASSLYSDNYEQYF.

Turning to this clonotype: An end of the junction differs from the germline gene, which may be a read error. The DNA for the CDR3 is TGTGCCAGCAGTTACTCACCCGGGGGGACTAGCGGCTCCCACGAGCAGTACTTC. This encodes CASSYSPGGTSGSHEQYF. The rearrangement links TRBV6-5 to TRBJ2-7; 11 bases are shared with TRBD2. Germline V gene data show CDR1 as MNHEY and CDR2 as SVGAGI. The CDR3 contains 18 residues.

This clonotype was counted many times. A much larger clone lies one base from this, so it may be a read error. The chain has TRBV29-1 and TRBJ2-4, with 8 bases aligning to TRBD1. V dropped 5 bases and J dropped 7; count of bases not matched to a gene: 7. This CDR3 is built from 13 residues. The germline gives CDR1 SQVTM, CDR2 ANQGSEA. CDR3 DNA sequence: TGCAGCGTTACCTGGACAGGGCAGAACATTCAGTACTTC. This encodes CSVTWTGQNIQYF.

A word on this clonotype: The CDR3 ends on some other residue instead of the conserved phenylalanine or tryptophan, so this is likely a read error. This rearrangement joins TRBV11-2 to TRBJ2-2; weak D call: TRBD1 (5 bases). The germline V gene encodes CDR1 SGHAT and CDR2 FQNNGV. CDR3 size: 14 residues. The CDR3 here is CASSLEQAVGELFL. CDR3 DNA: TGTGCCAGCAGCCTAGAACAGGCGGTCGGGGAGCTGTTTTTA.

This clonotype was recorded many times. V usage is TRBV10-3 and J usage is TRBJ2-5, with 9 bases lining up with TRBD1. The CDR3 length is 18 residues. Trimming took 0 bases from V and 4 from J; bases not matched to a gene: 12. In germline, CDR1 is ENHRY, CDR2 SYGVKD. The CDR3: CAISESEPGQGFGETQYF. The CDR3 DNA follows: TGTGCCATCAGTGAGTCGGAACCGGGACAGGGCTTCGGAGAGACCCAGTACTTC.

For this clonotype: One end of the junction is discordant with germline, which a read error may explain. The chain is built from TRBV11-2 and TRBJ1-6, with D possibly matching TRBD1 (5 bases). This CDR3 is 12 amino acids long. CDR1 is SGHAT and CDR2 is FQNNGV in the germline V gene. CDR3: CAGSMAGQTLHF. The DNA of the CDR3 is TGTGCCGGCAGCATGGCAGGGCAAACCCTCCACTTT.

In its sample, this clonotype was seen many times. V is TRBV6-2 or TRBV6-3 and J is TRBJ1-5, with 7 bases identical to TRBD1. CDR3 length: 18 residues. With V trimmed by 0 bases and J by 3 bases, 11 bases remained unmatched. Germline V CDR1 and CDR2: MNHEY, SVGEGT. DNA for the CDR3: TGTGCCAGCAGTTACTCGGGGGGGGACAGCCCCCTCAATCAGCCCCAGCATTTT. This gives the protein CASSYSGGDSPLNQPQHF.

This clonotype was detected many times. V and J are TRBV29-1 and TRBJ2-3; 8 nucleotides line up with TRBD2. Germline V gene lookup returns CDR1 SQVTM and CDR2 ANQGSEA. CDR3 size: 14 residues. V gave up 4 bases and J gave up 7 bases; unmatched junction bases: 10. DNA for the CDR3: TGCAGCGTTGTGACCGGGAGGGCCAGGTATACGCAGTATTTT. This gives the protein CSVVTGRARYTQYF.

V is TRBV28 and J is TRBJ2-1; possibly TRBD2 for D (6 bases). Trimming stripped 3 bases from V and 7 bases from J, with 7 bases between. Germline V gene sequence: CDR1 MDHEN, CDR2 SYDVKM. CDR3 length: 12 residues. In DNA, the CDR3 is TGTGCCAGCAGTTTGGGAGGTAATGAGCAGTTCTTC. It yields the protein CASSLGGNEQFF.

On this clonotype itself: At one boundary the junction diverges from the germline segment, which might be a read error. The J gene is TRBJ2-3, the V gene TRBV5-1; 14 nucleotides agree with TRBD2. This CDR3 is built from 19 residues. Looked up from germline, CDR1 is SGHRS and CDR2 is YFSETQ. The chain's CDR3 is CTSSSPGLAGVWDTDTQYF. As DNA, the CDR3 is TGCACCAGCAGCTCTCCGGGACTAGCGGGAGTATGGGACACAGATACGCAGTATTTT.

Remarks on this clonotype: At one end the junction does not follow the germline gene, possibly because of a read error. The CDR3 DNA is TGTGCCGGCAGCTTAGCTCGCCAGCCCGGCGTTGAGCAGTTCTTC. It encodes CAGSLARQPGVEQFF. The chain couples TRBV11-2 to TRBJ2-1; D uncertain. CDR3 length equals 15 residues. The V gene's germline CDR1 is SGHAT and CDR2 FQNNGV. Full variable domain (remainder filled in from reference TRBV11-2 and TRBJ2-1): EAGVAQSPRYKIIEKRQSVAFWCNPISGHATLYWYQQILGQGPKLLIQFQNNGVVDDSQLPKDRFSAERLKGVDSTLKIQPAKLEDSAVYLCAGSLARQPGVEQFFGPGTRLTVL.

The sample holds a few counts of this clonotype. One junction end disagrees with the germline gene, perhaps due to a read error. The V gene is TRBV28, the J gene TRBJ1-5, with D perhaps TRBD1 (5 bases). The CDR3 runs 12 residues. CDR1 MDHEN and CDR2 SYDVKM come from the germline V gene. The CDR3 is CASRSQGQPRHF. The CDR3 DNA sequence: TGTGCCAGCAGATCTCAGGGCCAGCCCCGGCATTTT.

Notes on this clonotype: A single base separates this from a much larger clone, so it may be a read error. CDR3 bases: TGTGCCAGCAGCACAGGGGGCGCGGGGGTCACTGTAGCTTTCTTT. Translation gives CASSTGGAGVTVAFF. This rearrangement joins TRBV28 to TRBJ1-1, with 9 bases matching TRBD1. CDR1 is MDHEN and CDR2 is SYDVKM in the germline V gene. There are 15 residues in the CDR3. Full variable domain (missing parts from reference TRBV28 and TRBJ1-1): DVKVTQSSRYLVKRTGEKVFLECVQDMDHENMFWYRQDPGLGLRLIYFSYDVKMKEKGDIPEGYSVSREKKERFSLILESASTNQTSMYLCASSTGGAGVTVAFFGQGTRLTVV.